This note documents a single TCR beta chain sequence. The target antigen is unknown. V lost 1 base and J lost 7, with 7 bases in between. This CDR3 has 13 amino acids. Per germline, CDR1 SGHVS and CDR2 FNYEAQ. The sample is drawn from a study of cytomegalovirus exposure and HLA in healthy donors. Across the study: Falling in the Caucasian-associated ancestry cluster were about 82% of 350 to 400 genotyped donors. Notes on the study in general: TCR beta V- and J-gene trimming, according to a later analysis, was linked to a missense DCLRE1C variant.

Researchers ran the PCR with 60 Vbeta and 13 Jbeta primers. Assay used: immunoSEQ multiplex PCR; TCRdb lists only in-frame clones, some missing. In the table there are approximately 190,000 clones, 75% to 90% of which are singletons. The origin of this receptor is a woman aged 45-65 years in good health and CMV-seropositive. The chain uses TRBV7-6 and TRBJ2-2, with TRBD1 as a possible D gene (5 bases). The specimen was PBMCs. The CDR3 DNA reads as TGTGCCAGCAGCTTAGTAGGGGTCGGGGAGCTGTTTTTT. Translated: CASSLVGVGELFF.